This entry concerns a single TCR beta chain. The source of the sample is a study of human T cells and chemical hapten exposure. Noted time point: patch test 1, 2 weeks after DPC sensitization. Treatment in this sample: therapeutic diphenylcyclopropenone sensitization with weekly scalp DPC. V dropped 3 bases and J dropped 4 bases, with 13 bases sitting between them. The CDR3 is made up of 15 amino acids. From germline, CDR1 is SEHNR and CDR2 FQNEAQ (reference sequence). Unique molecular identifiers were attached to individual cDNA molecules within the library. TCRdb analysed the RACE reads with MiXCR anew, one entry per CDR3 protein. The data contain 95,000 to 150,000 distinct CDR3 sequences, approximately 13% of them singletons.

V is TRBV7-9 and J is TRBJ1-5, with D hard to call. This receptor was obtained from a young man with alopecia areata. Some clones in this sample may be carry-over from other donors' samples. The sequencing used whole blood, collected in connection with sensitization to the hapten diphenylcyclopropenone (DPC). As DNA, the CDR3 is TGTGCCAGCAGCTTCTCTTCCACTGGAAATCAGCCCCAGCATTTT. Its translation is CASSFSSTGNQPQHF.